Below, 8 T cell receptor beta chains from the same sample are listed, as sequenced in a study of tumor-infiltrating lymphocytes in primary liver carcinoma. RNA was extracted from whole blood without cell sorting, alongside germline DNA. TCR beta cDNA was reverse-transcribed from about 550 ng of total RNA. The reaction used a constant-region primer and ProtoScript II reverse transcriptase. Nested multiplex PCR, run for three rounds with slightly modified ARM-PCR, yielded TCR beta libraries. With TRBV1-TRBV30 forward primers and a C-beta reverse primer, the first two PCR rounds were run for about 10 cycles each. TCRdb itself ran the multiplex PCR reads through MiXCR, one entry per CDR3 protein. Among fewer than 350,000 distinct CDR3 sequences listed, less than 75% were seen once. The sequenced sample was peripheral blood. These receptors all stem from a man aged 35-49 years with primary liver carcinoma and hepatitis B virus infection.

The rearrangement uses TRBV2 and TRBJ2-3, with TRBD1 matching 8 bases. Germline trimming cut 8 bases from V and 0 bases from J; bases unmatched to any gene: 4. The germline V gene encodes CDR1 SNHLY and CDR2 FYNNEI. The CDR3 consists of 14 residues. CDR3 in amino acids: CASGDRLSTDTQYF. CDR3 sequence (DNA): TGTGCCAGCGGGGACAGGCTAAGCACAGATACGCAGTATTTT.

The V gene is TRBV10-3, the J gene TRBJ2-2; TRBD2 matches 11 bases. Germline CDR1 is ENHRY and CDR2 is SYGVKD. The CDR3 consists of 18 residues. V was clipped by 6 bases and J by 4 bases; unmatched bases: 13. The CDR3 DNA is TGTGCCATCAGCCTACCTACTAGCGGGAGTCCGAGCACCGGGGAGCTGTTTTTT. It specifies CAISLPTSGSPSTGELFF.

This clonotype has only a few counts. This chain uses TRBV30 with TRBJ2-3, with D possibly called TRBD1 or TRBD2 (7 bases each). Germline lookup yields CDR1 GTSNPN and CDR2 SVGIG (reference sequence). V was shortened by 2 bases and J by 6 bases, with 15 bases between the two germline ends. The CDR3 loop spans 14 amino acids. CDR3 protein: CAWSQGGSGDTQYF. Written as DNA, the CDR3 is TGTGCCTGGAGTCAGGGGGGGTCAGGGGATACGCAGTATTTT.

This clonotype has more than one count but fewer than ten. Here the CDR3 reads CASSQGPSGYEQYF. CDR3 in DNA: TGCGCCAGCAGCCAAGGTCCTAGCGGCTACGAGCAGTACTTC. The chain employs TRBV4-1 and TRBJ2-7, with 7 bases matching TRBD2. The CDR3 runs to 14 residues. After removal of 1 base from V and 3 bases from J, the junction contained 3 bases not matched to a gene. The V gene's germline CDR1 is MGHRA and CDR2 YSYEKL.

On this clonotype itself: This may stem from a read error, because a much larger clone lies one nucleotide away. The V and J genes are TRBV6-1 and TRBJ2-5; 12 bases are a match to TRBD2. The CDR3 has 16 amino acids. After removal of 3 bases from V and 5 bases from J, the junction contained 7 bases not matched to a gene. Germline V gene lookup returns CDR1 MNHNS and CDR2 SASEGT. The CDR3 is CASSDPTSGGMETQYF. CDR3 coding DNA: TGTGCCAGCAGTGATCCGACTAGCGGGGGTATGGAGACCCAGTACTTC.

This clonotype showed up many times. The chain couples TRBV10-3 to TRBJ2-1; the D is unclear. V was trimmed by 4 bases and J by 5 bases, leaving 21 bases between them. There are 17 residues in the CDR3. The germline V gene encodes CDR1 ENHRY and CDR2 SYGVKD. This CDR3 reads CAISATLAGRRDNEQFF. CDR3 coding DNA: TGTGCCATCAGTGCCACTCTCGCCGGCCGCCGTGACAATGAGCAGTTCTTC.

This clonotype came up a few times. V usage is TRBV12-3 or TRBV12-4 and J usage is TRBJ1-4; D gene ambiguous. Trimming took 5 bases from V and 6 from J, leaving 10 bases between them. This CDR3 is 13 amino acids long. The CDR3 DNA follows: TGTGCCAGCAGTCCCCGACCAGATGAAAAACTGTTTTTT. Translating it yields CASSPRPDEKLFF.

This chain uses TRBV29-1 with TRBJ2-3; 11 bases align to TRBD2. Germline CDR1 and CDR2: SQVTM and ANQGSEA. V dropped 4 bases and J dropped 3; count of bases not matched to a gene: 3. The CDR3 spans 14 residues. The CDR3 nucleotides are TGCAGCGTTGGGGCTAGCGGGGGGACAGATACGCAGTATTTT. Its translation is CSVGASGGTDTQYF.